The 9 T cell receptor beta chains reported below all come from one sample, sequenced in a study of blood T cell repertoires in COVID-19 (dated by TCRdb to between 2020 and 2021). Libraries came from the immunoSEQ multiplex PCR assay. TCRdb retrieved this table from immuneACCESS and kept in-frame rearrangements only. Not all clones are present; in checked studies, unresolved V genes account for under half, and no reason is known for the remainder. This sample gives 260,000 or so clones in total; over 75% of them show up just once. The ten largest clones represent approximately 8.8% of the sample. The sequencing sample was made of peripheral blood. The origin of the receptors is a man younger than 35 with active or convalescent COVID-19.

The chain joins TRBV11-2 to TRBJ1-5; tentative D call: TRBD1 (5 bases). The germline CDR1 and CDR2 sequences are SGHAT and FQNNGV. V dropped 6 bases and J dropped 2 bases, with 11 bases sitting between them. The CDR3 contains 14 residues. The CDR3 spells CASSPGGGNQPQHF. In DNA, the CDR3 is TGTGCCAGCAGTCCCGGGGGTGGCAATCAGCCCCAGCATTTT.

The J gene is TRBJ1-1, the V gene TRBV10-3, with 7 positions matching TRBD1. Germline V gene data show CDR1 as ENHRY and CDR2 as SYGVKD. Trimming cost V 6 bases and J 0 bases; bases outside gene matches: 1. The CDR3 contains 13 residues. The CDR3 spells CAISQGVNTEAFF. The CDR3 nucleotides are TGTGCCATCAGCCAGGGGGTGAACACTGAAGCTTTCTTT.

The chain uses TRBV19 and TRBJ2-7, with D unclear. Trimming pared 3 bases from V and 0 bases from J, leaving 6 bases between. Germline V gives CDR1 LNHDA, CDR2 SQIVND (reference sequence). The CDR3 contains 13 residues. DNA for the CDR3: TGTGCCAGTAGTATTGGCACCTCCTACGAGCAGTACTTC. The encoded protein is CASSIGTSYEQYF.

The CDR3 region is CASSSGQGTYNSPLHF. CDR3 bases: TGCGCCAGCAGTTCAGGACAGGGGACTTATAATTCACCCCTCCACTTT. The chain employs TRBV5-1 and TRBJ1-6, with TRBD1 identical over 9 bases. The CDR3 totals 16 residues. The V gene end was trimmed by 5 bases and the J gene end by 4 bases; junction bases not matched to a gene: 7. The germline V gene has CDR1 SGHRS and CDR2 YFSETQ.

The chain employs TRBV7-9 and TRBJ2-7; D gene ambiguous. Germline CDR1 SEHNR, CDR2 FQNEAQ (reference sequence). This CDR3 is 17 amino acids long. V lost 5 bases and J 5 bases, leaving 25 bases between the germline ends. The CDR3 sequence is CASSQSLATPRPHEQYF. The CDR3, as DNA: TGTGCCAGCAGCCAAAGCTTAGCAACACCACGACCTCACGAGCAGTACTTC.

This clone was counted between two and nine times. V is TRBV6-1 and J is TRBJ1-1, with D maybe TRBD1 (6 bases). Germline V lookup: CDR1 MNHNS, CDR2 SASEGT. Trimming shortened V by 2 bases and J by 4 bases, and 8 bases separated the two germline ends. This CDR3 has 13 amino acids. The CDR3 bases are TGTGCCAGCAGTGAACAGGGGCCCACTGAAGCTTTCTTT. Amino acid sequence: CASSEQGPTEAFF.

The rearrangement uses TRBV27 and TRBJ2-6, with D possibly TRBD2 on 6 matching bases. V was pared by 5 bases and J by 3 bases, with 23 bases between. The CDR3 is made up of 19 amino acids. CDR1 is MNHEY and CDR2 is SMNVEV in the germline V gene (reference sequence). The CDR3, as DNA: TGTGCCAGCAGTAGGGTAACGGGACTCCTTCGGGATGGGGCCAACGTCCTGACTTTC. It yields the protein CASSRVTGLLRDGANVLTF.

The chain employs TRBV12-3 or TRBV12-4 and TRBJ1-2; D is uncertain. Trimming removed 6 bases at V and 0 bases at J, with 8 bases between. This CDR3 spans 13 amino acids. In DNA, the CDR3 is TGTGCCAGCAGGTCCCCAGCTAACTATGGCTACACCTTC. It yields the protein CASRSPANYGYTF.

The chain joins TRBV5-1 to TRBJ2-3; 8 nucleotides agree with TRBD1. V trimming: 2 bases; J trimming: 1 base; junction bases outside the gene matches: 3. The CDR3 is 15 residues long. Germline CDR1 is SGHRS and CDR2 is YFSETQ. CDR3 protein: CASSFQGAGTDTQYF. The CDR3 nucleotides read TGCGCCAGCAGCTTCCAGGGGGCTGGCACAGATACGCAGTATTTT.